The T cell receptor beta chain under discussion was sequenced for a study of blood T cell repertoires in COVID-19. Study overall: Both acute and convalescent COVID-19 samples were obtained from the United States, Italy and Spain.

Participants reported their clinical history, and cohort assignment relied on those reports. The repertoire was sequenced with immunoSEQ multiplex PCR; TCRdb's copy has only in-frame clones and lacks some. The sample contains some 350,000 clones, over 75% of which appear only once. The CDR3 is 13 residues long. Germline CDR1 and CDR2: MNHNS and SASEGT. V lost 0 bases and J lost 18, with 15 bases in between. Sequencing was performed on PBMCs or T cells enriched from blood (not recorded which). The rearrangement joins TRBV6-1 to TRBJ2-6; D possibly corresponds to TRBD1 (6 bases). The clonotype comes from a man between 18 and 35 years old who had recovered from COVID-19. CDR3 residues: CASSEAPIRTETF. CDR3 sequence (DNA): TGTGCCAGCAGTGAAGCACCCATCCGGACAGAGACTTTC.